This TCR beta chain appears in the sequencing data of a study of immune cell composition in non-small cell lung cancer. Study-wide points: Dominant in vivo tumour-associated clones were not shown to share tumour-reactive sequences. No significant correlation existed between pack-years smoked and tumour clonality. TIL tumour reactivity correlated with maximal tumour-associated clone frequency in adenocarcinoma. About 75% of squamous and around a third of adenocarcinoma cases had tumour-associated clones >0.5%.

Unmatched junction bases numbered 2, after V lost 1 base and J lost 1 base. Germline CDR1 MNHEY, CDR2 SVGAGI. The CDR3 length is 15 residues. The table came from immunoSEQ multiplex PCR; TCRdb's copy has only in-frame clones and leaves some out. The sample holds 7,500 to 9,000 clones, roughly 69% seen once. In regard to this clone: Its specificity is unknown.

Normal lung sampling was at least 3 cm from the tumour, as distant as possible. Sequencing used non-adjacent lung tissue. This chain connects TRBV6-5 to TRBJ1-1; 8 bases map to TRBD1. The receptor comes from a human donor with non-small cell lung cancer. The CDR3 loop reads CASSYFGTGNTEAFF. CDR3 coding DNA: TGTGCCAGCAGTTACTTCGGGACAGGGAACACTGAAGCTTTCTTT.